What follows describes a single TCR beta chain. Its antigen is not yet known. Nothing much larger sits one base from this clone, and base qualities are not available. The cohort was made up of 650 to 700 healthy bone marrow donors. At the time of sampling, all cohort members were nominally healthy, though unrecorded immune exposures were likely present. The donor tested CMV seropositive and was one of the 289 seropositive cohort members. A peripheral blood sample was provided by each donor, and peripheral blood mononuclear cells were used for TCR beta sequencing. The Qiagen DNeasy Blood Extraction Kit was used to extract genomic DNA from the blood cell samples. The data derive from a study of cytomegalovirus exposure and HLA in healthy donors (dated by TCRdb to 2017 to 2019). In terms of the full investigation: An earlier analysis of several hundred of the donors reported approximately 300 Gb of sequence data and 117 million unique TCR beta sequences from 150 million to 200 million T cells. A later analysis re-examined previously published TCR beta repertoires from roughly 650 donors and added high-resolution HLA genotyping to investigate patterns of TCR occurrence. All discovery cohort repertoires had been generated on a single sequencing platform. A later genetic analysis used genome-wide SNP genotypes for about three fifths of the 666 donors, treating that subset as a discovery cohort. Among the roughly 400 genotyped donors, approximately 81% belonged to the genetic ancestry cluster associated with self-reported Caucasian donors. In an earlier analysis of roughly 580 of the donors, high-throughput TCR beta sequencing was used to judge whether each TCR beta V gene segment behaved as functional or pseudogenic. HLA typing covered class I and class II loci at four-digit resolution. To predict cytomegalovirus infection status, the study brought together high-throughput TCR immunosequencing, statistical association of individual TCRs with disease status, and machine learning. The study profiled the T cell repertoires of 500 to 800 subjects by immunosequencing and related them to cytomegalovirus serostatus. A separate validation cohort of over 95 different subjects was used in addition to the roughly 640-subject first cohort. Approximately 300 gigabases of sequencing data and 80 million or so unique TCR sequences were included in an early release covering roughly 600 HLA-typed donors. Rather than drawing on any new phenotypic data, the later analysis identified candidate immune exposures from TCR beta sequences and the way those sequences occurred across donors. Alongside the repertoire data, information on donor age, sex, ethnicity and CMV serostatus was compiled. Among 350 to 400 genotyped donors of the cohort, an average of approximately 230,000 unique TCR beta nucleotide sequences were sequenced per donor, 15% to 20% of them non-productive. The study aimed to test whether cataloging public T cell receptors could reveal signatures of past pathogen exposure. The number of typed donors differed by locus: about 620-640 for A, B, C, DRB1 and DQB1; roughly 510 for DQA1; 606 for DPA1; and about 450 for DPB1. A few DR-DQ haplotypes were treated as single units for association and clustering because of strong linkage in the cohort.

The library was made by the immunoSEQ multiplex PCR assay. For the multiplex PCR, a mixture combining 60 forward primers for TCR Vbeta segments and 13 reverse primers for TCR Jbeta segments was used. Amplification of the CDR3 region of rearranged TCR beta genes was performed with a multiplex PCR assay on genomic DNA. The Illumina HiSeq System was used to sequence the amplified TCR beta libraries as 87-base-pair reads. The study's processing was this. A later analysis tallied around 87 million unique TCR beta chains across the 700 or so repertoires, and about 12 million of those chains were shared by two or more donors. A nearest-neighbor algorithm error-corrected the raw reads and collapsed the reads into unique sequences, merging closely related sequences to remove PCR and sequencing errors. V, D and J gene segments were assigned by aligning CDR3 sequences to IMGT reference sequences. Each retained sequence needed at least a six-nucleotide match to both a V gene segment and a J gene segment. Rearrangements were classified as productive when the CDR3 lacked stop codons and remained in frame with V and J, and all other rearrangements were classified as non-productive. CDR3 was defined by IMGT convention, running from the second conserved V-encoded cysteine to the conserved J-encoded phenylalanine. In an earlier analysis of around 640 of the donors, sequences lacking an unambiguous match to a single V gene segment were excluded. An earlier analysis of some 610 of the donors called V segments functional above 56.7% productive rearrangements and segregating when the between-donor standard deviation exceeded 5%. A statistical classification framework was developed to diagnose cytomegalovirus status using the catalog of TCR beta chain sequences. In a later analysis, TCR nucleotide sequences were compared against IMGT/GENE-DB human TR gene sequences so that V and J genes could be assigned. Using the TCRdist pipeline, a later analysis assigned CDR3 sequences along with most-parsimonious VDJ recombination scenarios. In a later analysis, each TCR beta chain was defined by its CDR3 amino acid sequence together with its V-gene family, and reads lacking a unique V-gene family were excluded. In a later analysis, around 650 highly shared, low-generation-probability nucleotide sequences were removed to address suspected cross-contamination and a sequencing artifact. In a later analysis, a clonal expansion index was calculated for each public chain from normalized within-repertoire ranks of inferred template counts. A later analysis computed generation probabilities with a VDJ recombination model fitted to out-of-frame rearrangements, and checked the results against IGoR. A later analysis scored TCR-TCR, TCR-HLA and TCR-CMV co-occurrence with hypergeometric tests, applying a repertoire-size bias correction to TCR pairs. In a later analysis, false discovery rates were estimated by permuting HLA or CMV assignments 20 times. In a later analysis, co-occurring TCRs were grouped using DBSCAN, and TCRdist sequence similarity was added for clustering within HLA-allele-positive subsets. For co-occurrence clustering, repertoires with fewer than 30,000 or more than 120,000 public chains were excluded, along with four or five repertoires with anomalous nucleotide sharing. Entries here come from immuneACCESS through TCRdb and include only in-frame sequences with V and J called. Some clones fail to appear in such tables; in the studies checked, an unresolved V gene covers under half of the shortfall, and the cause of the remainder is unknown. The DNA was the basis for D and trimming; V, J and clone size are from that table. Recorded for this sample are about 150,000 clones; around 80% of them occurred a single time. 5.6% of the sample goes to the ten largest clones.

CDR1 and CDR2, looked up from the germline V gene, are LGHNA and YNFKEQ. The CDR3 goes from the cysteine to the phenylalanine over 16 residues. The CDR3 DNA has 48 bases and is translated from base 1. V sheds 0 bases and J sheds 5 bases, leaving 14 bases between their ends. Results the study describes overall, beyond this receptor: In a later analysis, several top co-occurrence clusters were reported to appear linked to parvovirus B19, influenza, CMV and Epstein-Barr virus. A later genetic analysis associated a missense DCLRE1C variant with V-gene and J-gene trimming of TCR beta chains, and an independent cohort replicated the association. Compared with equally common non-associated chains, HLA-associated TCR beta chains in a later analysis were more clonally expanded and had lower generation probabilities. In a later analysis, the rate of TCR association differed among HLA loci, with DRB1 alleles having the most associated TCRs and HLA-C alleles having the fewest. Some IMGT-functional V segments, including TRBV6-2 and TRBV6-3, could not be distinguished by the 87-base-pair reads and were therefore excluded. CMV serostatus was the only immune exposure information available for the cohort. The classifier was reported to diagnose cytomegalovirus status with high specificity and sensitivity in both the original and validation cohorts. An earlier analysis of approximately 530 of the donors showed that most TCR beta V segments appeared in productive rearrangements either about 87% or about 30% of the time, which broadly matched IMGT annotations. Correlated functional status among segregating V segments might reflect linkage disequilibrium, but an unknown experimental factor could not be ruled out. Presence/absence analyses assumed roughly uniform sequencing depth across donors, an assumption that may not hold. Because HLA typing was unavailable for some donors at each locus, only the typed subset was used in association tests. According to a later genetic analysis, donors in an Asian-associated ancestry cluster had fewer N-insertions in productive TCRs than the approximately 630-donor mean. A further reported finding was that TCR beta sequences accurately predicted the HLA-A and HLA-B alleles for most subjects in the first cohort. The sequencing pipeline was judged likely to have produced a cluster of highly shared sequence variants as a technical artifact. While some public TCRs were present in many individuals, most TCR sequences turned up only very rarely across donors. When HLA alleles, especially DR and DQ, strongly co-occurred, attributing TCR associations to individual alleles was difficult. The earlier analysis of approximately 560 of the donors excluded seventeen rarely observed V segments, including chromosome 9 orphons, because counts were too low. In a later analysis, 15,000 to 20,000 TCR beta sequences were associated with specific HLA alleles at a false discovery rate of 0.05. According to the authors, the approach could potentially be generalized to other disease states and immunological phenotypes. The study listed 150 to 200 TCR beta chains as associated with cytomegalovirus. Most CMV-associated TCR beta chains appeared to be HLA-restricted in a later analysis, and the HLA associations seemed to be driven largely by CMV exposure. Only TCR beta chains were sequenced in this cohort, and the absence of alpha or paired-chain data limited detectable features. A few of the identified cytomegalovirus-associated TCR beta chains were confirmed in vitro to be specific for cytomegalovirus antigens.

Recombination connected TRBV4-2 to TRBJ2-1; the D segment could be TRBD2, given 6 matching bases. This sequence originates from a woman between 40 and 55 years old in good health and CMV-seropositive. The sequencing input was PBMCs. The CDR3 has the sequence CASSQESGRGHNEQFF. The DNA reads TGTGCCAGCAGCCAAGAATCGGGGCGGGGCCACAATGAGCAGTTCTTC.